These 13 T cell receptor beta chains were sequenced from one sample in a study of T-cell reconstitution after alpha-beta-depleted transplantation in children. As it was prepared, the TCRbeta library received unique molecular identifiers. TCRdb recomputed calls from the PCR reads with MiXCR, one row per CDR3 protein. The sample shows some 500,000 distinct CDR3 sequences, around a third of them seen only once. The input for sequencing was PBMCs from the stem cell graft donor, taken from the stem cell graft. These receptors were taken from a human donor who donated a stem cell graft to a child with aplastic anemia.

This clonotype has only a few counts. This rearrangement joins TRBV10-3 to TRBJ2-7; 8 bases are a match to TRBD1. Per the germline V gene, CDR1 is ENHRY and CDR2 is SYGVKD. The CDR3 runs 12 residues. J gave up 4 bases and V 11 bases, and 7 bases lay outside the gene matches. The CDR3 DNA reads as TGTGCCGTCCAGGGGGCAGGTTACGAGCAGTACTTC. Translated: CAVQGAGYEQYF.

The V gene is TRBV5-1, the J gene TRBJ2-5, with 7 bases aligning to TRBD1. The CDR3 sequence is 14 residues long. With V trimmed by 0 bases and J by 4 bases, 3 bases remained unmatched. Germline V gives CDR1 SGHRS, CDR2 YFSETQ. The CDR3 region is CASSLAPGGETQYF. CDR3 DNA sequence: TGCGCCAGCAGCTTGGCTCCAGGGGGAGAGACCCAGTACTTC.

In this sample, this clonotype turned up a few times. The V call is TRBV27, the J call TRBJ2-2; 8 bases agree with TRBD2. Germline loops: CDR1 MNHEY, CDR2 SMNVEV (reference sequence). The CDR3 spans 16 residues. The V segment lost 5 bases and the J segment 6 bases; nucleotides outside the gene matches: 11. The CDR3 bases are TGTGCCAGCAGTCCTTCCGGACTAGCATTGCCCGGGGAGCTGTTTTTT. Its protein is CASSPSGLALPGELFF.

The chain carries TRBV11-1 and TRBJ2-5; D might be TRBD2 (6 bases). The CDR3 is made up of 12 amino acids. V was shortened by 8 bases and J by 2 bases, with 9 bases between the two germline ends. Germline V gene lookup returns CDR1 SGHAT and CDR2 FQDESV (reference sequence). CDR3 sequence reads: CASRGEQETQYF. The CDR3 DNA is TGTGCCAGCCGCGGGGAACAAGAGACCCAGTACTTC.

The chain couples TRBV29-1 to TRBJ1-5; D possibly corresponds to TRBD1 (5 bases). Germline V gives CDR1 SQVTM, CDR2 ANQGSEA. This CDR3 spans 13 amino acids. The V and J ends lost 0 bases and 6 bases respectively, with 9 bases between them. CDR3 residues: CSVEDREGQPQHF. The CDR3 DNA sequence: TGCAGCGTTGAAGACAGGGAGGGTCAGCCCCAGCATTTT.

This clonotype was observed a few times. The chain employs TRBV20-1 and TRBJ2-7; TRBD2 aligns across 8 bases. Germline V gene lookup returns CDR1 DFQATT and CDR2 SNEGSKA (reference sequence). The CDR3 covers 14 residues. Trimming removed 3 bases from V and 6 bases from J; junction bases left unmatched: 10. This CDR3 reads CSASLAGGSGEQYF. The CDR3 nucleotides read TGCAGTGCTAGCTTGGCGGGAGGATCGGGCGAGCAGTACTTC.

This clonotype was counted only a few times. The rearrangement uses TRBV29-1 and TRBJ2-7; 8 bases are shared with TRBD1. The CDR3 has 13 amino acids. CDR1 and CDR2 from the germline V gene are SQVTM and ANQGSEA. J gave up 3 bases and V 3 bases, and 4 bases lay outside the gene matches. Written as DNA, the CDR3 is TGCAGCGTTGACTCAGGGGGCAACTACGAGCAGTACTTC. It is translated as CSVDSGGNYEQYF.

This chain joins TRBV5-1 and TRBJ2-2, with 8 bases matching TRBD1. Germline values: CDR1 SGHRS, CDR2 YFSETQ. The V gene end was trimmed by 0 bases and the J gene end by 3 bases; junction bases not matched to a gene: 10. The CDR3 has 18 amino acids. CDR3 nucleotide sequence: TGCGCCAGCAGCTTGGGCCTCCCAGGGGGCCGGGACACCGGGGAGCTGTTTTTT. Amino acid sequence: CASSLGLPGGRDTGELFF.

The J gene is TRBJ1-5, the V gene TRBV30; no definite D call. The CDR3 is made up of 15 amino acids. V lost 0 bases and J lost 6, with 15 bases in between. Germline CDR1 reads GTSNPN; CDR2 reads SVGIG (reference sequence). The CDR3 protein is CAWSVRRATSQPQHF. CDR3 bases: TGTGCCTGGAGTGTACGAAGGGCGACCAGTCAGCCCCAGCATTTT.

This clonotype has only a few counts. A read error may produce the germline difference seen at one junction end. CDR3 coding DNA: TGTGCCAGCAGGTTAGGCAGGGGTTACACTGAAGCTTTCTTT. It is translated as CASRLGRGYTEAFF. The chain joins TRBV12-3 or TRBV12-4 to TRBJ1-1, with D possibly being TRBD1 (6 bases). The CDR3 is 14 amino acids.

V gene TRBV6-2 or TRBV6-3 combines with J gene TRBJ2-7; no clear D. V was cut by 2 bases and J by 3 bases, with 8 bases left in between. Germline assignment: CDR1 MNHEY and CDR2 SVGEGT. The CDR3 consists of 13 residues. CDR3 DNA sequence: TGTGCCAGCAGTTACGGGCAGTTCTACGAGCAGTACGTC. This translates into CASSYGQFYEQYV.

The chain recombines TRBV30 with TRBJ2-3; 8 nucleotides align to TRBD2. The V and J ends lost 0 bases and 6 bases, in that order; junction bases with no gene match: 5. Germline V gene lookup returns CDR1 GTSNPN and CDR2 SVGIG (reference sequence). This CDR3 has 14 amino acids. CDR3 DNA: TGTGCCTGGAGTGTGACTAGCGCCACGGATACGCAGTATTTT. Residues: CAWSVTSATDTQYF.

This chain joins TRBV11-2 and TRBJ1-4, with D possibly being TRBD1 (5 bases). The ends were cut back, 5 bases at V and 3 bases at J, with 25 bases in the middle. CDR1 is SGHAT, CDR2 FQNNGV, per germline. The CDR3 runs 19 residues. CDR3 DNA sequence: TGTGCCAGCAGCCCCTCGGGGGGTCCAGCCTCCCCTGCTAATGAAAAACTGTTTTTT. It translates to CASSPSGGPASPANEKLFF.